The sequence of this TCR beta chain was determined in a study of vaccination and CD4 T cells after COVID-19. Cultured CD4+ T-cell DNA underwent Oncomine TCR Beta short-read sequencing. TCRdb re-derived calls from the PCR reads in MiXCR, one entry per CDR3 protein. This repertoire shows roughly 7,000 distinct CDR3 sequences, about 71% found once; its top ten account for less than 40%. Treatment indicated: approximately 10-day PBMC culture with coronavirus spike peptide pools or control peptides (ViraFEST assay). According to the study, CD4+ T cells from the unexposed donor were gathered ahead of the COVID-19 pandemic (2011-2018). About this clonotype: Its antigen is as yet unknown.

V was clipped by 4 bases and J by 7 bases, with 10 bases between them. Germline V gives CDR1 SEHNR, CDR2 FQNEAQ (reference sequence). The CDR3 runs to 12 residues. The chain combines TRBV7-9 with TRBJ1-2; a weak D match, TRBD1 (6 bases). The specimen sequenced was CD4+ T cells from blood, cultured in vitro. The clonotype originates from a human donor in good health. This CDR3 reads CASSSTGSGYTF. The DNA of the CDR3 is TGTGCCAGCAGCTCTACAGGGTCTGGCTACACCTTC.